The present TCR beta chain was sequenced within a study of OX40 agonist ivuxolimab in advanced cancers. General study findings and limits: Doses of 0.1 to 3.0 mg/kg were accompanied by clonal expansion of CD4+ and CD8+ blood T cells by week 6.

On this clone: As yet, its antigen is unknown.

The cohort excluded patients with autoimmune disease history or systemic immunosuppression. The CDR3 contains 17 residues. Germline-derived CDR1 and CDR2 are GTSNPN and SVGIG (reference sequence). The V end lost 0 bases, the J end lost 0 bases, and 16 bases lay between the germline ends. Sequencing was performed with immunoSEQ multiplex PCR; in TCRdb, only in-frame clones are kept and a portion is missing. The sample shows 22,000 or so clones, 60% to 85% of them seen only once. The rearrangement links TRBV30 to TRBJ2-3; D unclear. The sample here was CD4+ or CD8+ T cells sorted from blood, taken in a trial of the OX40 agonist ivuxolimab. This receptor was obtained from an adult with an advanced solid tumor such as melanoma, head and neck, liver or kidney cancer. The CDR3 loop is CAWSVPAALTSTDTQYF. CDR3 nucleotides: TGTGCCTGGAGTGTACCGGCGGCACTGACTAGCACAGATACGCAGTATTTT.